The TCR beta chain described here comes from a study of T cells in Graves' hyperthyroidism and ophthalmopathy. Per the germline V gene, CDR1 is SGDLS and CDR2 is YYNGEE. The CDR3 sequence is 15 residues long. J gave up 7 bases and V 0 bases, and 7 bases lay outside the gene matches. The CDR3 regions of TCR beta were amplified from RNA transcripts. HTBI primers were the set used in a first-round RT-PCR of the TCR CDR3. TCRdb independently ran MiXCR on the multiplex PCR reads; one entry per CDR3 protein. The table shows about 300,000 distinct CDR3 sequences, with about 19% occurring only once. The sequenced material came from blood. The sequence was collected from a man between 50 and 59 years old with Graves' ophthalmopathy. The rearrangement uses TRBV9 and TRBJ2-7; TRBD1 matches at 10 bases. The CDR3 sequence is CASSVEGTGDKEQYF. The CDR3 region has the DNA TGTGCCAGCAGCGTAGAAGGGACAGGGGATAAGGAGCAGTACTTC.